A few counts support the clone carrying this T cell receptor (beta chain). This entry comes from a study of cytomegalovirus exposure and HLA in healthy donors. There are 15 residues in the CDR3. Trimming cost V 6 bases and J 7 bases; bases outside gene matches: 5. Germline V CDR1 and CDR2: SEHNR, FQNEAQ (reference sequence). Primers: 60 Vbeta forward and 13 Jbeta reverse. The assay was immunoSEQ multiplex PCR, and TCRdb's table has in-frame clones only and misses some. The data show just over 200,000 clones, approximately 80% seen once. The chain links TRBV7-9 to TRBJ2-2, with TRBD2 matching over 13 bases. The clonotype was recovered from a man aged 50 to 59 in good health and CMV-seronegative. The sequencing input was PBMCs. The CDR3 bases are TGTGCCAGCAGTGGACTAGCGGGAGTCGACGGGGAGCTGTTTTTT. Translated: CASSGLAGVDGELFF.